This TCR beta chain was recorded in a study of identical twins. General study points: Cord blood beta clonotypes present at high abundance carried fewer insertions; no such pattern appeared in memory repertoires.

Healthy Caucasians made up all donors. Many counts were recorded for this clonotype. Its antigen is unidentified. TCRdb re-called the 5' RACE reads with MiXCR, one entry per CDR3 protein. The table shows 210,000 or so distinct CDR3 sequences, with 15% to 20% occurring only once. V gave up 1 base and J gave up 6 bases; unmatched junction bases: 12. Germline CDR1 reads SGHRS; CDR2 reads YFSETQ. The CDR3 sequence is 16 residues long. The same data also went into a second study, on T cells expressing NK-cell markers. As reported in that work: Sorting was restricted to alpha-beta TCR T cells by an anti-gamma-delta TCR antibody in several experiments. The HCMV specificity of the expanded NKG2C+ T cell clones stayed unresolved.

The specimen sequenced was CD8+ T cells sorted from blood. The sequence derives from a woman between 18 and 29 years old in good health. V gene TRBV5-1 combines with J gene TRBJ1-1; 7 bases are a match to TRBD1. This CDR3 is CASSLFPTTTGSEAFF. In nucleotides, the CDR3 is TGCGCCAGCAGCTTGTTTCCGACGACGACAGGGTCTGAAGCTTTCTTT.